This T cell receptor beta chain was recovered during a study of circulating CD8 cells and anti-PD-1 response in melanoma. On the study more broadly: Response groups: complete/partial responders versus stable/progressive non-responders. Study-wide points: No tumor material was available, so peptide assays assessed reactivity. Subset repertoires were largely private at M1, with under 8% shared. DNEG was most diverse; TIGIT repertoires were least diverse.

The QIAseq Immune Repertoire TCR panel built the libraries from approximately 15 ng of total RNA. MiXCR, applied by TCRdb to the reads, yields one record per CDR3 protein. The table lists 140 or so distinct CDR3 sequences, 20% of them singletons. Worth noting for this clonotype: What it binds is unknown.

Four subsets defined by PD-1 and/or TIGIT were sorted from live CD3+CD8+TCRalphabeta+ cells. Germline V CDR1 and CDR2: SGHNT, YYREEE (reference sequence). Trimming removed 4 bases from V and 5 bases from J, with 13 bases in between. CDR3 length: 13 residues. The receptor was isolated from a human donor with melanoma. The chain is built from TRBV5-4 and TRBJ2-7; possibly TRBD1 for D (5 bases). Specimen: CD8+ T cells from PBMCs, collected at baseline or after one month of anti-PD-1 therapy (not recorded which). The chain's CDR3 is CASSVQGFNEQYF. The CDR3 nucleotides are TGTGCCAGCAGCGTTCAGGGCTTCAACGAGCAGTACTTC.